This paragraph covers one T cell receptor (beta chain) sequence. This entry belongs to a study of tumor-infiltrating lymphocytes in localized non-small cell lung cancer. Sequenced by immunoSEQ multiplex PCR; TCRdb stores in-frame clones only, minus some. Among 15,000 or so clones listed, more than 80% were seen once. This CDR3 spans 15 amino acids. CDR1 is SNHLY, CDR2 FYNNEI, per germline. Trimming cost V 6 bases and J 0 bases; bases outside gene matches: 5. V is TRBV2 and J is TRBJ2-1; 7 bases are shared with TRBD1. The specimen sequenced was lung tumor tissue. This receptor was obtained from a human donor with non-small cell lung cancer. The CDR3 bases are TGTGCCAGCAGACAGGGGCAGAGCTCCTACAATGAGCAGTTCTTC. Translation gives CASRQGQSSYNEQFF.